These 22 T cell receptor beta chains came from one sample sequenced in a study of blood T cell repertoires in COVID-19 (dated by TCRdb to 2018 to 2021). Libraries came from the immunoSEQ multiplex PCR assay. The table was pulled from immuneACCESS by TCRdb, which kept in-frame rearrangements only. Such tables lose some clones; where checked, under half of the loss comes from unresolved V genes, and the rest has no known cause. The sample yields approximately 300,000 clones; 80% to 90% were counted once. The top ten clones comprise around 4.4% of the sample. Sequenced: peripheral blood. The source is a man aged 35 to 55 with acute or convalescent COVID-19.

The chain links TRBV5-6 to TRBJ1-1, with 7 bases aligning to TRBD1. CDR1 and CDR2 from the germline V gene are SGHDT and YYEEEE. Trimming removed 3 bases from V and 6 bases from J; junction bases left unmatched: 5. The CDR3 has 13 amino acids. The CDR3 DNA is TGTGCCAGCAGCTGGGTAGGGACAGCTGAAGCTTTCTTT. Translating it yields CASSWVGTAEAFF.

This clone is a singleton in its sample. The chain joins TRBV19 to TRBJ1-5; D unclear. V gave up 9 bases and J gave up 6 bases, with 15 bases separating them. From germline, CDR1 is LNHDA and CDR2 SQIVND (reference sequence). The CDR3 consists of 13 residues. CDR3 protein: CASDLSSGQPQHF. CDR3 sequence (DNA): TGTGCCAGCGACCTTTCGTCGGGTCAGCCCCAGCATTTT.

CDR3 region: CASSLMVVTGDDEKLFF. In DNA, the CDR3 is TGTGCCAGCAGCTTAATGGTGGTGACAGGGGACGATGAAAAACTGTTTTTT. The chain links TRBV7-9 to TRBJ1-4, with 8 bases matching TRBD1. Germline CDR1 reads SEHNR; CDR2 reads FQNEAQ (reference sequence). The length of the CDR3 is 17 residues. Trimming removed 2 bases from V and 6 bases from J; junction bases left unmatched: 11.

This chain uses TRBV7-6 with TRBJ2-5; 7 nucleotides line up with TRBD1. The CDR3 sequence is 15 residues long. V shed 8 bases and J 2 bases; nucleotides not matched to a gene: 11. Germline V CDR1 and CDR2: SGHVS, FNYEAQ. CDR3 loop: CASSSRQGLQETQYF. Here the CDR3 DNA reads TGTGCCAGCTCCTCGAGACAGGGTCTGCAAGAGACCCAGTACTTC.

The genes are TRBV6-4 and TRBJ2-3; 9 bases align to TRBD2. The germline gives CDR1 MRHNA, CDR2 SNTAGT. V lost 6 bases and J lost 5; bases outside the gene matches: 9. This CDR3 contains 15 residues. This CDR3 is CASSSGSGGKDTQYF. The CDR3 coding sequence is TGTGCCAGCAGCTCCGGGAGCGGGGGGAAAGATACGCAGTATTTT.

The chain joins TRBV6-5 to TRBJ1-6; tentative D call: TRBD1 (6 bases). The CDR3 covers 14 residues. Germline CDR1 reads MNHEY; CDR2 reads SVGAGI. Trimming shortened V by 7 bases and J by 9 bases, and 16 bases separated the two germline ends. DNA for the CDR3: TGTGCCAGCACCGACAGGCTCAGGGGTTCACCCCTCCACTTT. Its translation: CASTDRLRGSPLHF.

The chain has TRBV2 and TRBJ1-2; D unresolved. The V gene lost 3 bases and the J gene lost 4 bases, with 6 bases spanning the gap. Germline CDR1 reads SNHLY; CDR2 reads FYNNEI. The CDR3 totals 12 residues. CDR3 coding DNA: TGTGCCAGCAGTGACAGAACCTATGGCTACACCTTC. Translated, it gives CASSDRTYGYTF.

This clone was found once. The chain uses TRBV27 and TRBJ2-3, with TRBD2 matching 14 bases. There are 16 residues in the CDR3. V lost 3 bases and J lost 4; bases outside the gene matches: 3. Germline V gives CDR1 MNHEY, CDR2 SMNVEV (reference sequence). The DNA of the CDR3 is TGTGCCAGCAGTTTGGGGACTAGCGGGGGACCAGATACGCAGTATTTT. Protein: CASSLGTSGGPDTQYF.

The chain links TRBV2 to TRBJ1-1, with D uncertain. The CDR3 length is 13 residues. Deletions cut 7 bases from V and 1 base from J, with 10 bases between. Germline V gene sequence: CDR1 SNHLY, CDR2 FYNNEI. The CDR3 DNA is TGTGCCAGCAATCCTGACACGAACACTGAAGCTTTCTTT. Translating it yields CASNPDTNTEAFF.

On this clone: The sample holds other DNA sequences that translate to the same CDR3. The genes are TRBV2 and TRBJ2-1; 7 bases are shared with TRBD1. Per the germline V gene, CDR1 is SNHLY and CDR2 is FYNNEI. J was trimmed by 4 bases and V by 4 bases; bases with no gene match: 4. The CDR3 extends over 14 amino acids. The CDR3 bases are TGTGCCAGCAGTGCGGGACAGTCTTACAATGAGCAGTTCTTC. It specifies CASSAGQSYNEQFF.

The chain uses TRBV19 and TRBJ1-5; 8 bases map to TRBD1. The CDR3 has 15 residues. Trimming took 8 bases from V and 2 from J; bases not matched to a gene: 8. Germline CDR1 LNHDA, CDR2 SQIVND (reference sequence). CDR3 sequence: CASSRSGQGNQPQHF. The CDR3 coding sequence is TGTGCCAGTTCTCGGTCGGGACAGGGCAATCAGCCCCAGCATTTT.

V is TRBV28 and J is TRBJ2-5; perhaps TRBD1 as D (5 bases). Germline lookup yields CDR1 MDHEN and CDR2 SYDVKM. There are 15 residues in the CDR3. The V and J ends lost 5 bases and 0 bases respectively, with 13 bases between them. The CDR3 sequence is CASSTSTAYQETQYF. The CDR3 DNA reads as TGTGCCAGCAGTACCTCGACAGCGTACCAAGAGACCCAGTACTTC.

V gene TRBV25-1 combines with J gene TRBJ1-2; the D gene is possibly TRBD1 (5 bases). V lost 1 base, J lost 8 bases, and 17 bases lay in between. The CDR3 contains 15 residues. CDR1 MGHDK and CDR2 SYGVNS come from the germline V gene. The CDR3 nucleotides are TGTGCCAGCAGTGAATCCCTAGGCGGGGCGCAGGGCTACACCTTC. It yields the protein CASSESLGGAQGYTF.

V gene TRBV7-9 combines with J gene TRBJ1-5, with 7 bases matching TRBD1. The ends lost 8 bases at V and 2 bases at J; junction bases unmatched: 6. The germline gives CDR1 SEHNR, CDR2 FQNEAQ (reference sequence). This CDR3 is 14 amino acids long. The CDR3 protein is CASLQGTGNQPQHF. The CDR3 nucleotides are TGTGCCAGCTTACAGGGGACGGGCAATCAGCCCCAGCATTTT.

This clone appeared a single time. This chain joins TRBV7-6 and TRBJ1-5; D perhaps matches TRBD1 (5 bases). Germline CDR1 and CDR2: SGHVS and FNYEAQ. V was trimmed by 5 bases and J by 6 bases, leaving 11 bases between them. This CDR3 region has 13 residues. The CDR3 sequence: CASSLGAAQPQHF. As DNA, the CDR3 is TGTGCCAGCAGCCTAGGGGCAGCTCAGCCCCAGCATTTT.

This clone was recorded a few times. The genes are TRBV7-9 and TRBJ1-5, with 8 nucleotides matching TRBD1. The CDR3 covers 14 residues. The ends lost 1 base at V and 7 bases at J; junction bases unmatched: 3. Per germline, CDR1 SEHNR and CDR2 FQNEAQ (reference sequence). The CDR3, as DNA: TGTGCCAGCAGCTTAGTGGGGACAGGACAGCCCCAGCATTTT. This gives the protein CASSLVGTGQPQHF.

In this sample, this clone turned up once. The chain employs TRBV15 and TRBJ2-1, with 8 bases matching TRBD2. Per the germline V gene, CDR1 is LNHNV and CDR2 is YYDKDF (reference sequence). CDR3 size: 16 residues. Trimming at V came to 3 bases and at J to 7 bases, leaving 11 bases not matched to a gene. As DNA, the CDR3 is TGTGCCACCAGCAGGGGGGGAGCGGGGGCCTTTAATGAGCAGTTCTTC. Translation: CATSRGGAGAFNEQFF.

The chain is built from TRBV30 and TRBJ1-5, with no clear D. Germline-derived CDR1 and CDR2 are GTSNPN and SVGIG (reference sequence). This CDR3 is 14 amino acids long. Trimming pared 2 bases from V and 2 bases from J, leaving 10 bases between. The chain's CDR3 is CAWSQSVRNQPQHF. The CDR3 nucleotides read TGTGCCTGGAGTCAGTCCGTCCGCAATCAGCCCCAGCATTTT.

The gene calls are TRBV11-3 and TRBJ2-3, with D perhaps TRBD2 (7 bases). This CDR3 is 15 amino acids long. Trimming cost V 8 bases and J 5 bases, with 20 bases left between them. CDR1 and CDR2 from the germline V gene are SGHNT and YENEEA. This chain's CDR3 is CASARRGGAEDTQYF. The CDR3 DNA follows: TGTGCCAGCGCACGTCGAGGGGGGGCTGAAGATACGCAGTATTTT. Supplemented by reference TRBV11-3 and TRBJ2-3, the full variable domain reads EAGVVQSPRYKIIEKKQPVAFWCNPISGHNTLYWYLQNLGQGPELLIRYENEEAVDDSQLPKDRFSAERLKGVDSTLKIQPAELGDSAVYLCASARRGGAEDTQYFGPGTRLTVL.

Note on this clone: In the same sample, other DNA sequences code for this CDR3. The chain links TRBV5-1 to TRBJ2-7; TRBD1 matches at 11 bases. Looked up from germline, CDR1 is SGHRS and CDR2 is YFSETQ. J was trimmed by 2 bases and V by 0 bases; bases with no gene match: 1. The CDR3 is made up of 15 amino acids. The CDR3 coding sequence is TGCGCCAGCAGCTTGGGGGGACAGGGGGCCTACGAGCAGTACTTC. Its translation is CASSLGGQGAYEQYF.

This clone was detected only once. The rearrangement joins TRBV5-1 to TRBJ2-7, with no clear D. V lost 4 bases to trimming and J lost 3 bases, with 14 bases between them. CDR1 SGHRS and CDR2 YFSETQ come from the germline V gene. This CDR3 comprises 14 residues. The CDR3 loop reads CASSLANSNYEQYF. The CDR3 coding sequence is TGCGCCAGCAGCCTGGCAAACAGCAACTACGAGCAGTACTTC.

The chain uses TRBV11-1 and TRBJ1-1, with D unclear. Germline V gene lookup returns CDR1 SGHAT and CDR2 FQDESV (reference sequence). Trimming stripped 5 bases from V and 4 bases from J, with 14 bases between. The CDR3 consists of 14 residues. This CDR3 reads CASSPGFGGTEAFF. CDR3 nucleotide sequence: TGTGCCAGCAGCCCGGGGTTCGGAGGCACTGAAGCTTTCTTT.